Following are 4 T cell receptor beta chains from one sample sequenced in a study of regulatory T cells in long-lasting Graves disease. Regarding time point: persistent/refractory GD, antithyroid drugs over 5 years with positive TRAb. Extracted PBMC RNA gave rise to the TCR library. For TCR beta, libraries came from iRepertoire HTBI primers and Arm-PCR of CDR3 regions. TCRdb reprocessed the multiplex PCR reads with MiXCR, giving one entry per CDR3 protein. Of about 310,000 distinct CDR3 sequences listed, 22% are singletons. The starting material was peripheral blood mononuclear cells (PBMCs), obtained when the disease was refractory, from a patient treated with antithyroid drugs. These receptors all stem from a female donor with Graves disease.

V is TRBV6-5 and J is TRBJ1-2; possibly TRBD1 for D (5 bases). Germline V gives CDR1 MNHEY, CDR2 SVGAGI. The CDR3 totals 15 residues. Trimming removed 4 bases at V and 0 bases at J, with 12 bases between. The CDR3 DNA sequence: TGTGCCAGCAGTTTGAAGAAGACAGCTAACTATGGCTACACCTTC. It specifies CASSLKKTANYGYTF.

V and J are TRBV6-1 and TRBJ2-2; D remains unclear. Deletions cut 7 bases from V and 2 bases from J, with 11 bases between. Germline V CDR1 and CDR2: MNHNS, SASEGT. The CDR3 has 14 amino acids. CDR3 coding DNA: TGTGCCAGCATCTCAAGGGTCAACACCGGGGAGCTGTTTTTT. It yields the protein CASISRVNTGELFF.

This clonotype showed up many times. The rearrangement joins TRBV27 to TRBJ2-7, with 9 bases lining up with TRBD1. With 8 bases clipped from V and 4 bases from J, the junction kept 12 bases outside the gene matches. This CDR3 has 15 residues. The germline V gene encodes CDR1 MNHEY and CDR2 SMNVEV (reference sequence). The CDR3 loop is CASRYTGQGSYEQYF. The CDR3 nucleotides are TGTGCCAGCCGATACACGGGACAGGGTTCTTACGAGCAGTACTTC.

The chain uses TRBV7-3 and TRBJ1-1, with unresolved D. The CDR3 runs to 14 residues. The V and J ends lost 0 bases and 1 base respectively, with 6 bases between them. Germline V gene lookup returns CDR1 SGHTA and CDR2 FQGTGA. Here the CDR3 reads CASSLTHENTEAFF. CDR3 nucleotide sequence: TGTGCCAGCAGCTTAACCCACGAGAACACTGAAGCTTTCTTT.